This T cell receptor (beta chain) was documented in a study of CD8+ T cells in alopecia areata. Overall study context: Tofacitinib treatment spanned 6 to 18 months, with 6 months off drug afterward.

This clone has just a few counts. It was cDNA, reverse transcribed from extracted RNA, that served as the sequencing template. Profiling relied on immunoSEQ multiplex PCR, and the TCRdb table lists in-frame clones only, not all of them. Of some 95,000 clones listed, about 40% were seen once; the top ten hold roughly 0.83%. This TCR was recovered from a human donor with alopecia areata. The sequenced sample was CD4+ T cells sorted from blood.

CDR3 region: CSERDPRTEQYF. CDR3 coding DNA: TGCAGCGAAAGGGACCCCCGGACCGAGCAGTACTTC. The chain joins TRBV29-1 to TRBJ2-7, with D possibly called TRBD1 or TRBD2 (5 bases each). Trimming cost V 7 bases and J 6 bases, with 16 bases left between them. This CDR3 contains 12 residues. Looked up from germline, CDR1 is SQVTM and CDR2 is ANQGSEA.